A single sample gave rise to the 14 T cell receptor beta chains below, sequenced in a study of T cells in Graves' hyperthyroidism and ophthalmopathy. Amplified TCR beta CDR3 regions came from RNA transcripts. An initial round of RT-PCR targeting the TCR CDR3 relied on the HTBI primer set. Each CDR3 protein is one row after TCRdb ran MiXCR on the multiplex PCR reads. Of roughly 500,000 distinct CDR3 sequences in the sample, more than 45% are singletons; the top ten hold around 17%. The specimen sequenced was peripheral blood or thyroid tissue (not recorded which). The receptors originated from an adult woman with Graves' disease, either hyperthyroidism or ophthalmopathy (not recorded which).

The CDR3 protein is CASSDHGAGTEQYF. The CDR3, as DNA: TGTGCCAGCAGTGACCACGGGGCAGGGACCGAGCAGTACTTC. This chain links TRBV2 with TRBJ2-7; the D call may be TRBD1 or TRBD2 (5 bases each). The V end was cut by 3 bases, the J end by 6 bases, with 15 bases between. Germline V lookup: CDR1 SNHLY, CDR2 FYNNEI. The CDR3 contains 14 residues.

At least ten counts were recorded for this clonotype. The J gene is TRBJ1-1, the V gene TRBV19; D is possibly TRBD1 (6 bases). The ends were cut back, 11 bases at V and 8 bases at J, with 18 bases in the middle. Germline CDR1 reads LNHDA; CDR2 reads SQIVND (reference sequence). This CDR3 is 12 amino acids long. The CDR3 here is CASSVGGPEAFF. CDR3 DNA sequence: TGTGCCTCGTCCGTGGGGGGGCCCGAAGCTTTCTTT.

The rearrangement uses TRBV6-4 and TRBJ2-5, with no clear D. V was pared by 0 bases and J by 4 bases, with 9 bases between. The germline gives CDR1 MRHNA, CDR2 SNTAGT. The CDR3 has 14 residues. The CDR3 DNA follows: TGTGCCAGCAGTGACTCGACGGCGCGAGAGACCCAGTACTTC. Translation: CASSDSTARETQYF.

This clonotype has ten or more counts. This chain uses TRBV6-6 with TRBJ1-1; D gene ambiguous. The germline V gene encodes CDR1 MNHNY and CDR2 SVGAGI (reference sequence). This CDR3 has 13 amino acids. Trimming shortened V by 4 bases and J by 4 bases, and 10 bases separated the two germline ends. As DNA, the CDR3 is TGTGCCAGCAGTTTGGGCACAGCCACTGAAGCTTTCTTT. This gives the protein CASSLGTATEAFF.

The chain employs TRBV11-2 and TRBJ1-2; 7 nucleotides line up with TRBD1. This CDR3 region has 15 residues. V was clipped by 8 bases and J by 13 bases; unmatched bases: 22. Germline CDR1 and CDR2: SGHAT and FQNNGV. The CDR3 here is CASSESLNRGRGSTF. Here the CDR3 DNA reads TGTGCCAGCTCAGAGTCCTTAAACAGGGGCCGCGGATCCACCTTC.

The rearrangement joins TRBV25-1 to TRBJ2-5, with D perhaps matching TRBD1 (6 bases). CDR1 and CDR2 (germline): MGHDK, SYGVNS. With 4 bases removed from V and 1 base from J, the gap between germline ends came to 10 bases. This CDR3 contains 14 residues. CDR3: CASSASRGQETQYF. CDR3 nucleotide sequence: TGTGCCAGCAGTGCTAGCAGGGGCCAAGAGACCCAGTACTTC.

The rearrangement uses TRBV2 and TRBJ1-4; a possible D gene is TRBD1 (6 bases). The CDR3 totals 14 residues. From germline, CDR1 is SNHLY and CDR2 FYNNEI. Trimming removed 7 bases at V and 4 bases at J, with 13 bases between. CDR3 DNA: TGTGCCAGCATGGCCCCACAGGGTAATGAAAAACTGTTTTTT. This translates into CASMAPQGNEKLFF.

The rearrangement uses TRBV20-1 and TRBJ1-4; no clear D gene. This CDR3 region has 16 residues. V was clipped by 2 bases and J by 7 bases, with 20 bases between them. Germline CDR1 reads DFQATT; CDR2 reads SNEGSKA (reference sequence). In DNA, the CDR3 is TGCAGTGCTAGATCTACAGTCGGCCTCGTTAGTGAAAAACTGTTTTTT. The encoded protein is CSARSTVGLVSEKLFF.

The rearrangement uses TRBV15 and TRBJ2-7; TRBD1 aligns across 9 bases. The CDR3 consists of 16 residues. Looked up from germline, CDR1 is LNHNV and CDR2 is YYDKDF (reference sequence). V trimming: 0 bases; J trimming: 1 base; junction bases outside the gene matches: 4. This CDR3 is CATSRDPGQGSYEQYF. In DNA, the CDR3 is TGTGCCACCAGCAGAGATCCCGGACAGGGGTCCTACGAGCAGTACTTC.

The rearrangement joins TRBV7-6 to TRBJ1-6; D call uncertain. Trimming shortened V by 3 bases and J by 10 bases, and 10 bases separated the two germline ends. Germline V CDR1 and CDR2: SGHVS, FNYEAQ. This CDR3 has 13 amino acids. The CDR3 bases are TGTGCCAGCAGCTTTAGCCCTGACTCACCCCTCCACTTT. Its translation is CASSFSPDSPLHF.

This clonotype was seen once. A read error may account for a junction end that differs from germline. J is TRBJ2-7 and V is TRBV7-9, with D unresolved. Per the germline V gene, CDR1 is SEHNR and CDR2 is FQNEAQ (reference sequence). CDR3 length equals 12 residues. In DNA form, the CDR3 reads TGTGCCAACAGCTTAGCTAGGTACGAGCAGTACTTC. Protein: CANSLARYEQYF.

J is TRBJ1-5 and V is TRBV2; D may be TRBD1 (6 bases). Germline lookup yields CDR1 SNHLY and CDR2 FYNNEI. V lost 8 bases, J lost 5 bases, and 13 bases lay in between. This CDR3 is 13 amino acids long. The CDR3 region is CASLRDIHQPQHF. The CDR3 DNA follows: TGTGCCAGCTTGAGGGACATTCATCAGCCCCAGCATTTT. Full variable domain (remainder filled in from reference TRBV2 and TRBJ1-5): EPEVTQTPSHQVTQMGQEVILRCVPISNHLYFYWYRQILGQKVEFLVSFYNNEISEKSEIFDDQFSVERPDGSNFTLKIRSTKLEDSAMYFCASLRDIHQPQHFGDGTRLSIL.

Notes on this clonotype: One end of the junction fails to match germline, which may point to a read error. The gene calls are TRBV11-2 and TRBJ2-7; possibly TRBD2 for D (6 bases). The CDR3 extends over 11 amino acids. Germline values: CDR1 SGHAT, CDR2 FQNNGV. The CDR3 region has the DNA TGTGCCAGCAGCCTGGAGGGGCAGCCGCACTTC. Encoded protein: CASSLEGQPHF.

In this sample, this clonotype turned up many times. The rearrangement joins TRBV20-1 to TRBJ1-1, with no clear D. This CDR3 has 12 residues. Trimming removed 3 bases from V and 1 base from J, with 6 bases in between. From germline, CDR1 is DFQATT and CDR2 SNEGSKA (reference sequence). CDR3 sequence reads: CSARGRNTEAFF. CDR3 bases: TGCAGTGCTAGGGGTAGGAACACTGAAGCTTTCTTT.